These 27 T cell receptor beta chains were sequenced from one sample in a study of control samples from healthy donors and cancer patients. Produced via immunoSEQ multiplex PCR; TCRdb's table is partial and in-frame only. The repertoire holds around 170,000 clones, 85% to 90% seen once, with over 4% in the top ten. Sequencing input: blood. Every receptor here comes from a woman between 25 and 40 years old in good health.

V is TRBV5-1 and J is TRBJ2-3; weak D call: TRBD2 (6 bases). The V end lost 4 bases, the J end lost 6 bases, and 15 bases lay between the germline ends. The CDR3 is made up of 14 amino acids. CDR1 is SGHRS, CDR2 YFSETQ, per germline. CDR3 nucleotides: TGCGCCAGCAGCGACGGGCCTGGGAGGGATACGCAGTATTTT. Its protein product is CASSDGPGRDTQYF. Full variable domain (outside the CDR3, taken from reference TRBV5-1 and TRBJ2-3): KAGVTQTPRYLIKTRGQQVTLSCSPISGHRSVSWYQQTPGQGLQFLFEYFSETQRNKGNFPGRFSGRQFSNSRSEMNVSTLELGDSALYLCASSDGPGRDTQYFGPGTRLTVL.

This clone was seen only a few times. The genes are TRBV9 and TRBJ2-1; 10 bases fit TRBD2. With 0 bases clipped from V and 4 bases from J, the junction kept 7 bases outside the gene matches. Germline-derived CDR1 and CDR2 are SGDLS and YYNGEE. The CDR3 covers 17 residues. CDR3 protein: CASSVGSSGGPYNEQFF. Written as DNA, the CDR3 is TGTGCCAGCAGCGTAGGGAGTAGCGGGGGGCCATACAATGAGCAGTTCTTC.

CDR3 region: CASSLGRAGAVTEAFF. The CDR3 nucleotides are TGTGCCAGCAGCCTCGGCCGGGCCGGGGCCGTCACTGAAGCTTTCTTT. The V gene is TRBV14, the J gene TRBJ1-1, with D possibly TRBD1 on 5 matching bases. The CDR3 contains 16 residues. Germline V CDR1 and CDR2: SGHDN, FVKESK. V was shortened by 4 bases and J by 4 bases, with 19 bases between the two germline ends.

The V gene is TRBV25-1, the J gene TRBJ2-1; unclear D gene. Trimming stripped 5 bases from V and 8 bases from J, with 7 bases between. Per germline, CDR1 MGHDK and CDR2 SYGVNS. The CDR3 totals 11 residues. The CDR3 region is CASSLIDEQFF. CDR3 DNA: TGTGCCAGCAGTCTAATCGATGAGCAGTTCTTC.

The rearrangement uses TRBV5-1 and TRBJ1-1; D is unclear. V lost 7 bases to trimming and J lost 1 base, with 14 bases between them. CDR1 SGHRS and CDR2 YFSETQ come from the germline V gene. This CDR3 has 14 amino acids. The CDR3: CASWGGIENTEAFF. Here the CDR3 DNA reads TGCGCCAGCTGGGGTGGAATAGAGAACACTGAAGCTTTCTTT.

With respect to this clone: Other DNA sequences of this sample code for an identical CDR3. The rearrangement links TRBV5-1 to TRBJ2-2, with TRBD2 as a possible D gene (6 bases). The CDR3 spans 14 residues. Looked up from germline, CDR1 is SGHRS and CDR2 is YFSETQ. Trimming removed 0 bases from V and 6 bases from J, with 9 bases in between. The CDR3 bases are TGCGCCAGCAGCTTGGCGGGCGGGGCCGGGGAGCTGTTTTTT. It is translated as CASSLAGGAGELFF.

V and J are TRBV6-5 and TRBJ1-1; TRBD1 agrees at 12 bases. Germline CDR1 and CDR2: MNHEY and SVGAGI. The trim removed 7 bases at V and 10 bases at J, leaving 10 bases unmatched. The CDR3 is 14 amino acids. CDR3 sequence reads: CASTKGQGAFGAFF. The DNA for the CDR3 is TGTGCCAGCACCAAGGGACAGGGGGCGTTCGGAGCTTTCTTT.

The chain employs TRBV6-5 and TRBJ1-4, with 7 bases aligning to TRBD1. J gave up 8 bases and V 6 bases, and 9 bases lay outside the gene matches. Per germline, CDR1 MNHEY and CDR2 SVGAGI. CDR3 length: 14 residues. The CDR3 DNA reads TGTGCCAGCAGGGCTAAGGGGGCGATGGAAAAACTGTTTTTT. This sequence encodes CASRAKGAMEKLFF.

This chain links TRBV7-2 with TRBJ1-1; a weak D match, TRBD1 (6 bases). Germline CDR1 is SGHTA and CDR2 is FQGNSA. The CDR3 loop spans 15 amino acids. The V end lost 1 base, the J end lost 4 bases, and 13 bases lay between the germline ends. CDR3 residues: CASSLVGRGVTEAFF. For the CDR3, the DNA is TGTGCCAGCAGCTTAGTTGGCAGGGGAGTCACTGAAGCTTTCTTT.

This chain uses TRBV2 with TRBJ1-2; no reliable D call. V dropped 2 bases and J dropped 4 bases, with 11 bases sitting between them. From germline, CDR1 is SNHLY and CDR2 FYNNEI. CDR3 length: 14 amino acids. The CDR3 DNA reads TGTGCCAGCAGTGAAAGCCCGGGAAGCTATGGCTACACCTTC. It is translated as CASSESPGSYGYTF.

This chain uses TRBV19 with TRBJ1-5; 10 nucleotides align to TRBD1. Unmatched junction bases numbered 8, after V lost 6 bases and J lost 6 bases. CDR3 length: 15 residues. Germline CDR1 LNHDA, CDR2 SQIVND (reference sequence). The DNA of the CDR3 is TGTGCCAGTAGCCCGGGGACAGGGGAACGTCAGCCCCAGCATTTT. This sequence encodes CASSPGTGERQPQHF.

The gene calls are TRBV27 and TRBJ1-4; D remains unclear. V lost 7 bases to trimming and J lost 8 bases, with 17 bases between them. The CDR3 runs to 14 residues. The germline CDR1 and CDR2 sequences are MNHEY and SMNVEV (reference sequence). DNA of the CDR3: TGTGCCAGCACCAGACTGGGTATTGGAGAAAAACTGTTTTTT. The encoded protein is CASTRLGIGEKLFF.

The chain uses TRBV6-2 or TRBV6-3 and TRBJ1-1, with a possible D match to TRBD1 (5 bases). CDR3 length: 13 residues. V dropped 2 bases and J dropped 4 bases, with 8 bases sitting between them. The germline CDR1 and CDR2 sequences are MNHEY and SVGEGT. CDR3 sequence: CASSYEGRTEAFF. The CDR3 nucleotides read TGTGCCAGCAGTTACGAGGGGCGCACTGAAGCTTTCTTT.

V and J are TRBV6-1 and TRBJ2-2, with a tentative D call TRBD1 (5 bases). V shed 4 bases and J shed 6 bases, with 18 bases lying between them. There are 16 residues in the CDR3. In germline, CDR1 is MNHNS, CDR2 SASEGT. The CDR3 loop reads CASSARQTPAAGELFF. In DNA form, the CDR3 reads TGTGCCAGCAGTGCAAGACAGACCCCGGCGGCCGGGGAGCTGTTTTTT.

In this sample, this clone turned up once. The V gene is TRBV3-1 (or the pseudogene TRBV3-2), the J gene TRBJ2-7; 10 positions agree with TRBD2. Trimming took 4 bases from V and 3 from J; bases not matched to a gene: 3. Germline loops: CDR1 LGHDT, CDR2 YNNKEL (reference sequence). This CDR3 spans 14 amino acids. CDR3 in DNA: TGTGCCAGCAGCCCAGCGGGAGGGATCTACGAGCAGTACTTC. Its protein is CASSPAGGIYEQYF.

The chain is built from TRBV19 and TRBJ1-2; 7 nucleotides agree with TRBD1. The CDR3 runs 15 residues. J was trimmed by 3 bases and V by 5 bases; bases with no gene match: 9. Germline-derived CDR1 and CDR2 are LNHDA and SQIVND (reference sequence). CDR3 amino acids: CASSPQTGQDYGYTF. The CDR3 coding sequence is TGTGCCAGTAGTCCCCAAACCGGACAGGACTATGGCTACACCTTC. Full variable domain (missing parts from reference TRBV19 and TRBJ1-2): DGGITQSPKYLFRKEGQNVTLSCEQNLNHDAMYWYRQDPGQGLRLIYYSQIVNDFQKGDIAEGYSVSREKKESFPLTVTSAQKNPTAFYLCASSPQTGQDYGYTFGSGTRLTVV.

V gene TRBV5-6 combines with J gene TRBJ2-3; D uncertain. Trimming took 7 bases from V and 6 from J, leaving 12 bases between them. This CDR3 has 12 residues. CDR1 is SGHDT, CDR2 YYEEEE, per germline. CDR3 DNA sequence: TGTGCCAGCTCCGGGTGGGTGGATACGCAGTATTTT. This sequence encodes CASSGWVDTQYF.

This clone appeared a few times. The chain couples TRBV29-1 to TRBJ2-5; no clear D. CDR1 is SQVTM, CDR2 ANQGSEA, per germline. Between the trimmed V and J ends, which lost 6 bases and 4 bases, there was a span of 9 bases. The CDR3 is 11 amino acids. The CDR3 sequence is CSVEHGETQYF. CDR3 DNA: TGCAGCGTGGAGCATGGAGAGACCCAGTACTTC. The entire variable domain, with the rest obtained from reference TRBV29-1 and TRBJ2-5, is as follows: SAVISQKPSRDICQRGTSLTIQCQVDSQVTMMFWYRQQPGQSLTLIATANQGSEATYESGFVIDKFPISRPNLTFSTLTVSNMSPEDSSIYLCSVEHGETQYFGPGTRLLVL.

Many counts were recorded for this clone. The CDR3, as DNA: TGCAGTGCTAGTCTCACTTCAACCGGGACAGGACATTTT. Its translation is CSASLTSTGTGHF. The chain carries TRBV20-1 and TRBJ1-5, with 8 positions matching TRBD1. J lost 16 bases, V lost 3 bases, and 14 bases had no gene match. Germline V gives CDR1 DFQATT, CDR2 SNEGSKA (reference sequence). The CDR3 sequence is 13 residues long.

This chain joins TRBV7-9 and TRBJ2-2, with D perhaps TRBD2 (5 bases). Trimming removed 5 bases at V and 4 bases at J, with 11 bases between. The length of the CDR3 is 14 residues. Germline V CDR1 and CDR2: SEHNR, FQNEAQ (reference sequence). This CDR3 is CASSRLDFTGELFF. In DNA form, the CDR3 reads TGTGCCAGCAGCCGATTGGACTTCACCGGGGAGCTGTTTTTT.

The V call is TRBV2, the J call TRBJ2-2; 8 bases line up with TRBD1. This CDR3 spans 16 amino acids. Trimming removed 3 bases from V and 3 bases from J; junction bases left unmatched: 6. Per germline, CDR1 SNHLY and CDR2 FYNNEI. Here the CDR3 reads CASSDPGGADTGELFF. The CDR3 DNA is TGTGCCAGCAGTGACCCAGGGGGCGCGGACACCGGGGAGCTGTTTTTT. The variable domain in full, completed from reference TRBV2 and TRBJ2-2, reads EPEVTQTPSHQVTQMGQEVILRCVPISNHLYFYWYRQILGQKVEFLVSFYNNEISEKSEIFDDQFSVERPDGSNFTLKIRSTKLEDSAMYFCASSDPGGADTGELFFGEGSRLTVL.

This chain joins TRBV19 and TRBJ1-4; D gene uncertain. There are 14 residues in the CDR3. The V gene's germline CDR1 is LNHDA and CDR2 SQIVND (reference sequence). The V gene lost 3 bases and the J gene lost 3 bases, with 8 bases spanning the gap. In DNA, the CDR3 is TGTGCCAGTAGTATCGGTGGGTCTAATGAAAAACTGTTTTTT. This gives the protein CASSIGGSNEKLFF.

The V call is TRBV10-3, the J call TRBJ2-5, with 12 positions matching TRBD2. CDR1 ENHRY and CDR2 SYGVKD come from the germline V gene. V gave up 3 bases and J gave up 2 bases; unmatched junction bases: 7. The CDR3 has 17 amino acids. As DNA, the CDR3 is TGTGCCATCAGTGATCGGTCTAGCGGGAGGGTACAAGAGACCCAGTACTTC. Protein: CAISDRSSGRVQETQYF.

This chain joins TRBV19 and TRBJ1-1, with a tentative D call TRBD1 (6 bases). The germline V gene encodes CDR1 LNHDA and CDR2 SQIVND (reference sequence). The CDR3 has 14 amino acids. V dropped 7 bases and J dropped 0 bases, with 12 bases sitting between them. In DNA form, the CDR3 reads TGTGCCAGTAAATTTCAGGGGATGAACACTGAAGCTTTCTTT. Translating it yields CASKFQGMNTEAFF.

The chain couples TRBV9 to TRBJ2-1; no clear D gene. The CDR3 is 15 amino acids. V gave up 4 bases and J gave up 0 bases, with 11 bases separating them. Germline V gene data show CDR1 as SGDLS and CDR2 as YYNGEE. The CDR3 DNA is TGTGCCAGCAGCAGCAGACCAAGCTCCTACAATGAGCAGTTCTTC. It yields the protein CASSSRPSSYNEQFF.

The rearrangement links TRBV6-5 to TRBJ2-2, with no clear D. Trimming pared 0 bases from V and 1 base from J, leaving 6 bases between. This CDR3 contains 15 residues. Germline V gene data show CDR1 as MNHEY and CDR2 as SVGAGI. This CDR3 is CASSYSTRNTGELFF. The CDR3 nucleotides read TGTGCCAGCAGTTACTCGACACGGAACACCGGGGAGCTGTTTTTT.

In the case of this clone: This specimen includes other DNA sequences encoding the same CDR3. The chain combines TRBV30 with TRBJ1-5, with a weak D call TRBD1 (6 bases). The CDR3 extends over 13 amino acids. Germline V gene lookup returns CDR1 GTSNPN and CDR2 SVGIG (reference sequence). V lost 0 bases and J lost 4, with 7 bases in between. The DNA for the CDR3 is TGTGCCTGGAGTGTACAGGGAAATCAGCCCCAGCATTTT. Translated, it gives CAWSVQGNQPQHF.